Listed here are 22 T cell receptor beta chains from one sample, sequenced in a study of PD-L1 blockade in urothelial cancer. Clones were sequenced by immunoSEQ multiplex PCR, and TCRdb holds only the in-frame ones, with some missing. In the table there are under 45,000 clones, 82% of which are singletons. Sequenced here: PBMCs, sampled around atezolizumab (anti-PD-L1) treatment. Every receptor here comes from a man between 60 and 75 years old with urothelial cancer.

In its sample, this clone was seen a few times. The chain employs TRBV7-9 and TRBJ2-7, with 7 bases fitting TRBD1. Germline trimming cut 5 bases from V and 0 bases from J; bases unmatched to any gene: 4. This CDR3 has 14 amino acids. Germline CDR1 reads SEHNR; CDR2 reads FQNEAQ (reference sequence). CDR3 amino acids: CASSHRDSSYEQYF. The CDR3 DNA is TGTGCCAGCAGCCACCGGGACAGCTCCTACGAGCAGTACTTC.

This clone was found a few times. The CDR3 is CASREGGGSNQPQHF. DNA of the CDR3: TGTGCCAGTAGGGAAGGAGGAGGGAGCAATCAGCCCCAGCATTTT. V usage is TRBV28 and J usage is TRBJ1-5; D call uncertain. Germline values: CDR1 MDHEN, CDR2 SYDVKM. This CDR3 has 15 amino acids. Trimming pared 9 bases from V and 1 base from J, leaving 16 bases between.

CDR3 DNA: TGTGCCAGCAGTGCAACTAGCGGGGGGAGTTACGAGCAGTACTTC. Translation gives CASSATSGGSYEQYF. This chain joins TRBV27 and TRBJ2-7, with TRBD2 identical over 12 bases. The CDR3 sequence is 15 residues long. The junction had 6 bases not matched to a gene; V was cut back by 5 bases and J by 4 bases. Germline assignment: CDR1 MNHEY and CDR2 SMNVEV (reference sequence).

V gene TRBV7-9 combines with J gene TRBJ2-1; possibly TRBD1 for D (6 bases). V was cut by 1 base and J by 8 bases, with 9 bases left in between. CDR1 and CDR2 from the germline V gene are SEHNR and FQNEAQ (reference sequence). This CDR3 spans 13 amino acids. The CDR3 loop is CASSLVQGDEQFF. The CDR3 DNA follows: TGTGCCAGCAGCTTAGTACAGGGCGATGAGCAGTTCTTC.

V and J are TRBV2 and TRBJ2-7; 8 nucleotides agree with TRBD1. The CDR3 extends over 14 amino acids. From germline, CDR1 is SNHLY and CDR2 FYNNEI. V lost 7 bases, J lost 6 bases, and 11 bases stayed unmatched. Here the CDR3 DNA reads TGTGCCAGCATTTCAGGACAGGGAAGAGGCGAGCAGTACTTC. Its protein is CASISGQGRGEQYF.

This chain connects TRBV5-4 to TRBJ2-5, with 13 bases identical to TRBD2. CDR1 is SGHNT and CDR2 is YYREEE in the germline V gene (reference sequence). The CDR3 extends over 18 amino acids. V lost 3 bases, J lost 7 bases, and 15 bases stayed unmatched. DNA for the CDR3: TGTGCCAGCAGCTCCGGGGCGCCGAAACTAGCGGGGGGGGTGACCCAGTACTTC. Protein: CASSSGAPKLAGGVTQYF.

The chain recombines TRBV7-3 with TRBJ2-3; perhaps TRBD1 as D (5 bases). The CDR3 extends over 12 amino acids. V was clipped by 8 bases and J by 8 bases, with 14 bases between them. From germline, CDR1 is SGHTA and CDR2 FQGTGA. This chain's CDR3 is CASGRAQGTQYF. The CDR3 DNA reads TGTGCCAGCGGCAGGGCGCAGGGTACGCAGTATTTT.

This clone occurred a few times. The chain joins TRBV30 to TRBJ1-6; D is ambiguous. Germline-derived CDR1 and CDR2 are GTSNPN and SVGIG (reference sequence). Trimming left V 4 bases short and J 4 bases short, with 8 bases between. The CDR3 is 13 amino acids. The CDR3 nucleotides are TGTGCCTGGACAGGTACTTATAATTCACCCCTCCACTTT. This codes for CAWTGTYNSPLHF. The variable domain in full, with the rest retrieved from reference TRBV30 and TRBJ1-6, is SQTIHQWPATLVQPVGSPLSLECTVEGTSNPNLYWYRQAAGRGLQLLFYSVGIGQISSEVPQNLSASRPQDRQFILSSKKLLLSDSGFYLCAWTGTYNSPLHFGNGTRLTVT.

The chain combines TRBV18 with TRBJ2-5, with D hard to call. V was cut by 0 bases and J by 5 bases, with 7 bases left in between. The length of the CDR3 is 13 residues. Germline V gives CDR1 KGHSH, CDR2 LQKENI. CDR3 protein: CASSPPFRETQYF. As DNA, the CDR3 is TGTGCCAGCTCACCACCGTTCCGGGAGACCCAGTACTTC.

The rearrangement joins TRBV27 to TRBJ1-1; D is possibly TRBD1 (5 bases). The CDR3 covers 12 residues. Trimming took off 3 bases at V and 5 bases at J, with 7 bases between the two ends. CDR1 and CDR2 (germline): MNHEY, SMNVEV (reference sequence). The CDR3 DNA sequence: TGTGCCAGCAGTTTCACAGGTACTGAAGCTTTCTTT. It codes for CASSFTGTEAFF.

The rearrangement joins TRBV6-1 to TRBJ1-5, with 8 positions matching TRBD1. Unmatched junction bases numbered 4, after V lost 4 bases and J lost 5 bases. CDR1 is MNHNS and CDR2 is SASEGT in the germline V gene. CDR3 length: 14 amino acids. The CDR3 is CASSASRGHQPQHF. The CDR3 region has the DNA TGTGCCAGCAGTGCGAGCAGGGGGCATCAGCCCCAGCATTTT.

V gene TRBV5-1 combines with J gene TRBJ1-1; no clear D. The germline V gene encodes CDR1 SGHRS and CDR2 YFSETQ. V was pared by 1 base and J by 4 bases, with 17 bases between. CDR3 length: 16 amino acids. The CDR3 loop reads CASSLRFGEAATEAFF. Written as DNA, the CDR3 is TGCGCCAGCAGCTTGCGATTCGGGGAGGCGGCCACTGAAGCTTTCTTT.

J is TRBJ1-2 and V is TRBV5-1; D possibly corresponds to TRBD1 (5 bases). The germline V gene has CDR1 SGHRS and CDR2 YFSETQ. Deletions cut 4 bases from V and 8 bases from J, with 18 bases between. The CDR3 is 14 residues long. The CDR3: CASSVDGGGLGYTF. As DNA, the CDR3 is TGCGCCAGCAGCGTGGACGGGGGGGGTCTGGGCTACACCTTC.

Only a few counts were recorded for this clone. This sequence joins TRBV7-3 and TRBJ1-6; D gene uncertain. Germline V gives CDR1 SGHTA, CDR2 FQGTGA. Trimming took 4 bases from V and 0 from J, leaving 10 bases between them. The CDR3 consists of 16 residues. The CDR3 region is CASSYVPSSYNSPLHF. CDR3 nucleotides: TGTGCCAGCAGCTATGTGCCTAGCTCCTATAATTCACCCCTCCACTTT.

This clone appeared once. This chain joins TRBV28 and TRBJ2-5, with 8 bases lining up with TRBD1. Losses at the gene ends were 5 bases for V and 5 bases for J; bases not matched to a gene: 13. CDR1 MDHEN and CDR2 SYDVKM come from the germline V gene. CDR3 length: 16 amino acids. As DNA, the CDR3 is TGTGCCAGCAGTGGACAGGGTGGCAGGATCGGGGAGACCCAGTACTTC. It yields the protein CASSGQGGRIGETQYF.

This clone was seen only a few times. The gene calls are TRBV28 and TRBJ1-1; no clear D gene. V lost 1 base, J lost 11 bases, and 8 bases lay in between. Germline assignment: CDR1 MDHEN and CDR2 SYDVKM. There are 11 residues in the CDR3. In nucleotides, the CDR3 is TGTGCCAGCAGTTTATTAGGGAGGGCTTTCTTT. Residues: CASSLLGRAFF.

The chain recombines TRBV5-1 with TRBJ2-5; D is ambiguous. CDR1 SGHRS and CDR2 YFSETQ come from the germline V gene. The CDR3 totals 12 residues. The ends were cut back, 3 bases at V and 2 bases at J, with 5 bases in the middle. This CDR3 is CASSYNQETQYF. CDR3 in DNA: TGCGCCAGCAGCTACAATCAAGAGACCCAGTACTTC.

This chain joins TRBV4-1 and TRBJ1-1; 7 bases are shared with TRBD1. The CDR3 length is 15 residues. The germline CDR1 and CDR2 sequences are MGHRA and YSYEKL. Trimming took 0 bases from V and 1 from J; bases not matched to a gene: 2. In DNA form, the CDR3 reads TGCGCCAGCAGCCAAGATGAGGGGGCGAACACTGAAGCTTTCTTT. Translation gives CASSQDEGANTEAFF.

J is TRBJ2-2 and V is TRBV6-6; D is perhaps TRBD1 (6 bases). The CDR3 has 16 amino acids. V was shortened by 5 bases and J by 4 bases, with 17 bases between the two germline ends. Germline-derived CDR1 and CDR2 are MNHNY and SVGAGI (reference sequence). Written as DNA, the CDR3 is TGTGCCAGCAGTCCCTCAGACAGGAGCCTCACCGGGGAGCTGTTTTTT. The encoded protein is CASSPSDRSLTGELFF.

V and J are TRBV4-1 and TRBJ1-1; 9 positions match TRBD1. Losses at the gene ends were 1 base for V and 3 bases for J; bases not matched to a gene: 9. The CDR3 sequence is 17 residues long. Germline loops: CDR1 MGHRA, CDR2 YSYEKL. CDR3 nucleotide sequence: TGCGCCAGCAGCCAAGTCGGGCCGGGACAGGGTCACACTGAAGCTTTCTTT. The encoded protein is CASSQVGPGQGHTEAFF.

This chain connects TRBV20-1 to TRBJ2-7; D may be TRBD2 (5 bases). Trimming pared 6 bases from V and 0 bases from J, leaving 6 bases between. The CDR3 runs 11 residues. In germline, CDR1 is DFQATT, CDR2 SNEGSKA (reference sequence). The CDR3 DNA sequence: TGCAGTGCCGGGGACTCCTACGAGCAGTACTTC. Its translation: CSAGDSYEQYF.

This chain connects TRBV5-8 to TRBJ1-4; D gene uncertain. The V and J ends lost 1 base and 8 bases respectively, with 18 bases between them. In germline, CDR1 is SGHTS, CDR2 YDEGEE. The CDR3 consists of 16 residues. In DNA, the CDR3 is TGTGCCAGCAGCTTGCAAGGAGGGCCGGTCTGGGAAAAACTGTTTTTT. Translating it yields CASSLQGGPVWEKLFF.